This T cell receptor (beta chain) was retrieved from a study of Ad26.COV2.S vaccination and SARS-CoV-2 variants. This table comes from immunoSEQ multiplex PCR, and its TCRdb copy is limited to in-frame clones, with some not included. Here the sample spans around 380,000 clones, roughly nine tenths being singletons. Study-level results: A substantial breadth of spike-specific CD8+ and CD4+ T cell responses after vaccination has been reported. The TCR breadth and depth analyses may have understated or missed part of the total T cell responses.

Treatment meaning: about 20 received Ad26.COV2.S at low or high dose, single or two shots; several received placebo; per-sample allocation not given. The investigators took samples on day 63 after the first vaccine or placebo injection. Comment on this clone: Antigen unknown.

This TCR came from a person aged 18-60 years who received the Ad26.COV2.S COVID-19 vaccine or a placebo. The input for sequencing was peripheral blood, taken in a trial of Ad26.COV2.S vaccine versus placebo.

The CDR3 DNA sequence: TGTGCCAGCAGTTATAGCGGGGTTAACACCGGGGAGCTGTTTTTT. Protein product: CASSYSGVNTGELFF. This chain uses TRBV9 with TRBJ2-2; 8 bases align to TRBD2. The CDR3 runs 15 residues. V lost 5 bases, J lost 2 bases, and 5 bases stayed unmatched. Germline CDR1 and CDR2: SGDLS and YYNGEE.